This TCR beta chain appears in the sequencing data of a study of brain T cells in children with intractable seizures. This table comes from immunoSEQ multiplex PCR, and its TCRdb copy is limited to in-frame clones, with some not included. The sample carries a few hundred thousand clones, 85% to 95% recorded once. As for this clone: Its antigen is not identified.

The study, taken as a whole, reports: Clones missing pre-surgery may reflect undersampling of that blood sample. HCMV serostatus was not known, and viral specificity came from CDR3 similarity only.

Time point defined: blood from clinic visit 5 months post-surgery; TSC patient then seizure free. The sequenced cases were selected for having the highest brain T cell transcript signatures. Patients received at least one anti-epileptic drug before surgery. V lost 3 bases and J lost 3; bases outside the gene matches: 5. Germline-derived CDR1 and CDR2 are SGHNT and YENEEA. There are 15 residues in the CDR3. The rearrangement links TRBV11-3 to TRBJ2-7, with 10 bases aligning to TRBD2. The sequences come from peripheral blood, collected more than 4 months after surgery. This receptor was obtained from a boy in the first two years of life with tuberous sclerosis and intractable seizures. The chain's CDR3 is CASSFSGRFLYEQYF. The DNA of the CDR3 is TGTGCCAGCAGCTTTAGCGGGAGGTTTCTCTACGAGCAGTACTTC. The variable domain in full, completed from reference TRBV11-3 and TRBJ2-7, reads EAGVVQSPRYKIIEKKQPVAFWCNPISGHNTLYWYLQNLGQGPELLIRYENEEAVDDSQLPKDRFSAERLKGVDSTLKIQPAELGDSAVYLCASSFSGRFLYEQYFGPGTRLTVT.